The T cell receptor beta chain described here comes from a study of a mutant IDH1 vaccine in newly diagnosed glioma. Study as a whole: Patients got their first vaccination 4-6 weeks after radiotherapy alone, or with temozolomide cycles. Treated patients had a mean age of about 44 years and a sex split that was roughly 60% male and roughly 40% female.

The assay was immunoSEQ multiplex PCR, and TCRdb's table has in-frame clones only and misses some. Here the sample spans approximately 60,000 clones, approximately 87% being singletons. With respect to this clone: What it binds is not known.

Germline V gives CDR1 MNHNS, CDR2 SASEGT. The V and J ends lost 4 bases and 7 bases respectively, with 13 bases between them. CDR3 length: 13 residues. Findings of the study overall: Among all patients, vaccine-induced immune responses occurred in roughly 93%.

The time point here: week 23, last vaccination. Topical imiquimod was applied with each vaccine dose, which held 300 ug of mutant IDH1 20-mer peptide. New WHO grade 3 or 4 astrocytomas that were IDH1-mutant and ATRX-lost had been found in donors. The source of this sequence is a man between 40 and 49 years old with glioma. V and J are TRBV6-1 and TRBJ2-5, with TRBD1 as a possible D gene (6 bases). The source was PBMCs, collected from a glioma patient whose treatment included an IDH1 peptide vaccine. CDR3 nucleotide sequence: TGTGCCAGCAGTGTACAGGGCGAGCGGACCCAGTACTTC. Translating it yields CASSVQGERTQYF.